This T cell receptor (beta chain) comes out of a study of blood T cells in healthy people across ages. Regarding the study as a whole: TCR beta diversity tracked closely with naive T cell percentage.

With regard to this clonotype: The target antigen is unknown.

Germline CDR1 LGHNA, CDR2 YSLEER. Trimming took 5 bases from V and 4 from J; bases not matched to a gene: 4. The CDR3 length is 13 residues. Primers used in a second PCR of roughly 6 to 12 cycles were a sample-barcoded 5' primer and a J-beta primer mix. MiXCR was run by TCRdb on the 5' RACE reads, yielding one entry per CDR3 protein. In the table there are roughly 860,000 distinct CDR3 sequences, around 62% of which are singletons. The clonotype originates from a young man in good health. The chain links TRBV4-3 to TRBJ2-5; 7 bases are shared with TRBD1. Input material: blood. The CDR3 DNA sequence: TGCGCCAGCAGCAGGGCAGGGGGAGAGACCCAGTACTTC. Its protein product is CASSRAGGETQYF.